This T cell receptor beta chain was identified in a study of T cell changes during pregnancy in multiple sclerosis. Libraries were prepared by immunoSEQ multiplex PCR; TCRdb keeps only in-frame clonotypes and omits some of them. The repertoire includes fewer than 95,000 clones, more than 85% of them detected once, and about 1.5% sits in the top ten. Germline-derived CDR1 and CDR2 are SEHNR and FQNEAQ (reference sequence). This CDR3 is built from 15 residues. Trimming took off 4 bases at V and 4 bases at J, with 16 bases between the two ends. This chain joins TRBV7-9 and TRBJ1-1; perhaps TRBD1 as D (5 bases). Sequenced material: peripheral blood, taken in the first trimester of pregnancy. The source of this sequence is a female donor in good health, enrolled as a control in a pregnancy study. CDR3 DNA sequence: TGTGCCAGCAGCTACGCCGACAGCCGGGCCACTGAAGCTTTCTTT. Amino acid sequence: CASSYADSRATEAFF.